The 26 T cell receptor beta chains in this list originate from one sample, sequenced in a study of T cell repertoires in cytomegalovirus infection (dated by TCRdb to the late 2010s). The run used an Illumina HiSeq 1500. The public sequencing data were trimmed at Q25 with fastp and processed into clonotypes with MiXCR by TCRdb, which kept only in-frame beta chains. Merged by CDR3 protein, the rows form single entries marked with the most common genes and DNA. The sample table holds under 300,000 distinct CDR3 sequences, of which about 20% were seen once. The top ten constitute roughly a fifth of the sample. No antigens are known for them. The meaning of the sample's treatment or condition label: in vitro stimulation with specific CMV peptide epitopes to enrich CMV-specific T cells. Sequenced material: cultured PBMCs, taken from culture after CMV antigen stimulation. The receptors shown here come from a human donor in good health (CMV status not recorded). Some clones in this sample may be carry-over from other donors' samples.

This clonotype has only a few counts. CDR3 loop: CSASSGSGADTQYF. DNA of the CDR3: TGCAGTGCTAGTAGCGGGAGTGGGGCAGATACGCAGTATTTT. This sequence joins TRBV20-1 and TRBJ2-3; 9 bases align to TRBD2. After removal of 3 bases from V and 4 bases from J, the junction contained 5 bases not matched to a gene. Germline lookup yields CDR1 DFQATT and CDR2 SNEGSKA (reference sequence). This CDR3 is 14 amino acids long.

The V and J genes are TRBV7-9 and TRBJ2-7; no firm D call. The V gene lost 5 bases and the J gene lost 0 bases, with 11 bases spanning the gap. CDR1 and CDR2 from the germline V gene are SEHNR and FQNEAQ (reference sequence). CDR3 length: 14 amino acids. CDR3 nucleotide sequence: TGTGCCAGCAGCCCGAGCCCCAGCTCCTACGAGCAGTACGTC. Translation gives CASSPSPSSYEQYV.

In its sample, this clonotype was seen a few times. This chain links TRBV6-2 or TRBV6-3 with TRBJ2-7; 9 bases line up with TRBD1. Per germline, CDR1 MNHEY and CDR2 SVGEGT. The V segment lost 4 bases and the J segment 2 bases; nucleotides outside the gene matches: 6. This CDR3 spans 15 amino acids. CDR3 region: CASSSPGQGAYEQYV. The CDR3 DNA sequence: TGTGCCAGCAGTTCGCCGGGACAGGGAGCCTACGAGCAGTACGTC.

This clonotype was observed many times. The rearrangement uses TRBV7-2 and TRBJ1-1; the D is unclear. CDR1 SGHTA and CDR2 FQGNSA come from the germline V gene. CDR3 length: 13 residues. Trimming shortened V by 5 bases and J by 5 bases, and 12 bases separated the two germline ends. CDR3 DNA: TGTGCCAGCAGCCCTCAAGCGGGAACTGAAGCTTTCTTT. This codes for CASSPQAGTEAFF. Full variable domain (missing parts from reference TRBV7-2 and TRBJ1-1): GAGVSQSPSNKVTEKGKDVELRCDPISGHTALYWYRQSLGQGLEFLIYFQGNSAPDKSGLPSDRFSAERTGGSVSTLTIQRTQQEDSAVYLCASSPQAGTEAFFGQGTRLTVV.

The chain carries TRBV5-4 and TRBJ2-7; no firm D call. The CDR3 runs to 15 residues. CDR1 and CDR2 from the germline V gene are SGHNT and YYREEE (reference sequence). Trimming left V 0 bases short and J 0 bases short, with 10 bases between. The CDR3 protein is CASSLEPQRSYEQYF. The CDR3 coding sequence is TGTGCCAGCAGCTTGGAGCCCCAGCGCTCCTACGAGCAGTACTTC.

In this sample, this clonotype turned up many times. The chain has TRBV7-2 and TRBJ2-7; D is possibly TRBD2 (6 bases). CDR1 is SGHTA and CDR2 is FQGNSA in the germline V gene. The CDR3 has 15 amino acids. V was shortened by 1 base and J by 0 bases, with 10 bases between the two germline ends. CDR3 sequence: CASSLGFSGSYEQYF. CDR3 DNA sequence: TGTGCCAGCAGCTTAGGGTTTAGCGGCTCCTACGAGCAGTACTTC.

This clonotype came up many times. The rearrangement uses TRBV7-2 and TRBJ2-1; 7 bases are shared with TRBD1. The germline CDR1 and CDR2 sequences are SGHTA and FQGNSA. The J segment lost 6 bases and the V segment lost 6 bases, leaving 8 bases of the junction unmatched. The CDR3 sequence is 14 residues long. This chain's CDR3 is CASSKGQATNEQFF. The CDR3, as DNA: TGTGCCAGCAGTAAAGGACAGGCAACCAATGAGCAGTTCTTC. Full variable domain (rest looked up from reference TRBV7-2 and TRBJ2-1): GAGVSQSPSNKVTEKGKDVELRCDPISGHTALYWYRQSLGQGLEFLIYFQGNSAPDKSGLPSDRFSAERTGGSVSTLTIQRTQQEDSAVYLCASSKGQATNEQFFGPGTRLTVL.

This clonotype was counted a few times. The gene calls are TRBV11-1 and TRBJ2-2, with D perhaps TRBD2 (5 bases). Trimming pared 0 bases from V and 5 bases from J, leaving 7 bases between. This CDR3 comprises 14 residues. Looked up from germline, CDR1 is SGHAT and CDR2 is FQDESV (reference sequence). In nucleotides, the CDR3 is TGTGCCAGCAGCTTAGCGGGAGTGACCGGGGAGCTGTTTTTT. Protein product: CASSLAGVTGELFF.

The chain uses TRBV7-3 and TRBJ2-3; maybe TRBD1 (5 bases). V was trimmed by 5 bases and J by 3 bases, leaving 9 bases between them. CDR3 length: 13 residues. From germline, CDR1 is SGHTA and CDR2 FQGTGA. The CDR3 region is CASSSRQTDTQYF. The CDR3 nucleotides are TGTGCCAGCAGCAGCCGACAGACAGATACGCAGTATTTT.

For this clonotype: A much larger clone is a single base away; this may be a read error. The V gene is TRBV2, the J gene TRBJ1-2; D is uncertain. The CDR3 is 11 amino acids. V dropped 4 bases and J dropped 4 bases, with 4 bases sitting between them. From germline, CDR1 is SNHLY and CDR2 FYNNEI. CDR3 sequence: CASSARYGYTF. CDR3 in DNA: TGTGCCAGCAGTGCCCGCTATGGCTACACCTTC.

This rearrangement joins TRBV7-9 to TRBJ2-5; weak D call: TRBD1 (6 bases). The germline V gene has CDR1 SEHNR and CDR2 FQNEAQ (reference sequence). Trimming took 3 bases from V and 4 from J, leaving 9 bases between them. The CDR3 contains 13 residues. The CDR3 spells CASSLVRGETQYF. CDR3 DNA: TGTGCCAGCAGCTTGGTCAGGGGAGAGACCCAGTACTTC.

This clonotype was seen many times. The rearrangement joins TRBV6-2 or TRBV6-3 to TRBJ2-7, with 11 bases aligning to TRBD2. CDR1 is MNHEY and CDR2 is SVGEGT in the germline V gene. This CDR3 comprises 14 residues. Trimming took 2 bases from V and 6 from J; bases not matched to a gene: 3. The CDR3 sequence is CASSYASGRREQYF. The DNA of the CDR3 is TGTGCCAGCAGTTACGCTAGCGGGAGGCGCGAGCAGTACTTC.

The gene calls are TRBV6-2 or TRBV6-3 and TRBJ2-1, with TRBD1 identical over 10 bases. Looked up from germline, CDR1 is MNHEY and CDR2 is SVGEGT. Losses at the gene ends were 7 bases for V and 7 bases for J; bases not matched to a gene: 10. The CDR3 is 15 amino acids. The CDR3 region is CASTWGQGRFNEQFF. Here the CDR3 DNA reads TGTGCCAGCACCTGGGGACAGGGGCGTTTTAATGAGCAGTTCTTC.

The chain links TRBV12-3 or TRBV12-4 to TRBJ2-2, with D tentatively TRBD1 or TRBD2 (5 bases each). V lost 1 base, J lost 6 bases, and 21 bases lay in between. The CDR3 totals 18 residues. This chain's CDR3 is CASSLDRGRPLPPGELFF. CDR3 sequence (DNA): TGTGCCAGCAGTTTAGACCGGGGCAGGCCGCTGCCCCCCGGGGAGCTGTTTTTT.

V gene TRBV7-9 combines with J gene TRBJ2-7; D not certain. The CDR3 is 13 residues long. V dropped 4 bases and J dropped 7 bases, with 14 bases sitting between them. Germline V gives CDR1 SEHNR, CDR2 FQNEAQ (reference sequence). The CDR3 reads CASSYAPLLEQYF. The CDR3 region has the DNA TGTGCCAGCAGCTACGCCCCGCTGCTGGAGCAGTACTTC.

This clonotype has more than one count but fewer than ten. The chain is built from TRBV20-1 and TRBJ2-1; the D call may be TRBD1 or TRBD2 (5 bases each). The CDR3 consists of 15 residues. The V gene's germline CDR1 is DFQATT and CDR2 SNEGSKA (reference sequence). V was pared by 6 bases and J by 4 bases, with 19 bases between. In DNA, the CDR3 is TGCAGTGCGCCCCCTCGGGGCGGATTTTACAATGAGCAGTTCTTC. Its translation is CSAPPRGGFYNEQFF.

The V and J genes are TRBV10-3 and TRBJ2-6; D is undetermined. The length of the CDR3 is 16 residues. Germline values: CDR1 ENHRY, CDR2 SYGVKD. Trimming removed 4 bases from V and 2 bases from J, with 12 bases in between. CDR3 nucleotide sequence: TGTGCCATCAGTGGGCACAGCTTCCCTGGGGCCAACGTCCTGACTTTC. Amino acid sequence: CAISGHSFPGANVLTF.

This clonotype turned up a few times. J is TRBJ2-2 and V is TRBV20-1; no clear D gene. This CDR3 has 14 amino acids. V was shortened by 0 bases and J by 2 bases, with 7 bases between the two germline ends. Germline CDR1 DFQATT, CDR2 SNEGSKA (reference sequence). This CDR3 reads CSARDLNNTGELFF. The DNA for the CDR3 is TGCAGTGCTAGAGACTTAAATAACACCGGGGAGCTGTTTTTT.

This rearrangement joins TRBV19 to TRBJ2-2; possibly TRBD1 for D (6 bases). The length of the CDR3 is 16 residues. The germline V and J ends were trimmed by 6 bases and 10 bases, with 24 bases remaining between them. The germline V gene has CDR1 LNHDA and CDR2 SQIVND (reference sequence). CDR3 residues: CASRDPGTNPREELFF. The CDR3 DNA reads as TGTGCCAGTAGGGACCCGGGGACAAATCCACGCGAGGAGCTGTTTTTT.

The rearrangement uses TRBV7-9 and TRBJ1-1, with D possibly being TRBD1 (5 bases). The CDR3 loop spans 13 amino acids. Trimming took 8 bases from V and 6 from J, leaving 16 bases between them. Germline values: CDR1 SEHNR, CDR2 FQNEAQ (reference sequence). The CDR3 spells CASGFSGSAEAFF. DNA for the CDR3: TGTGCCAGCGGTTTTTCAGGGTCGGCTGAAGCTTTCTTT. Full variable domain (missing parts from reference TRBV7-9 and TRBJ1-1): DTGVSQNPRHKITKRGQNVTFRCDPISEHNRLYWYRQTLGQGPEFLTYFQNEAQLEKSRLLSDRFSAERPKGSFSTLEIQRTEQGDSAMYLCASGFSGSAEAFFGQGTRLTVV.

This clonotype was counted only a few times. The chain has TRBV4-1 and TRBJ2-5; 8 bases map to TRBD2. Germline V gene lookup returns CDR1 MGHRA and CDR2 YSYEKL. The CDR3 spans 16 residues. V dropped 8 bases and J dropped 2; count of bases not matched to a gene: 13. CDR3 sequence: CASVYEAGAVQETQYF. CDR3 nucleotides: TGCGCCAGCGTTTATGAAGCGGGAGCGGTACAAGAGACCCAGTACTTC.

This chain uses TRBV30 with TRBJ2-1, with no clear D. V lost 0 bases and J 2 bases, leaving 14 bases between the germline ends. The CDR3 is 16 amino acids. From germline, CDR1 is GTSNPN and CDR2 SVGIG (reference sequence). CDR3 sequence: CAWSVRVGPPYNEQFF. CDR3 DNA: TGTGCCTGGAGTGTACGGGTTGGGCCTCCCTACAATGAGCAGTTCTTC. The full variable domain, in which reference TRBV30 and TRBJ2-1 provide the parts outside the CDR3, is SQTIHQWPATLVQPVGSPLSLECTVEGTSNPNLYWYRQAAGRGLQLLFYSVGIGQISSEVPQNLSASRPQDRQFILSSKKLLLSDSGFYLCAWSVRVGPPYNEQFFGPGTRLTVL.

The gene calls are TRBV4-1 and TRBJ2-3; 10 bases agree with TRBD2. The CDR3 contains 15 residues. Trimming at V came to 4 bases and at J to 8 bases, leaving 9 bases not matched to a gene. From germline, CDR1 is MGHRA and CDR2 YSYEKL. The CDR3 DNA sequence: TGCGCCAGCAGCCCCGGGACTAGCGTTTACTCTACGCAGTATTTT. This encodes CASSPGTSVYSTQYF.

The rearrangement links TRBV4-2 to TRBJ2-7, with 9 bases that match TRBD2. V shed 4 bases and J 2 bases; nucleotides not matched to a gene: 3. Germline values: CDR1 LGHNA, CDR2 YNFKEQ. CDR3 length: 14 residues. CDR3 region: CASSRTSETYEQYF. CDR3 bases: TGTGCCAGCAGCCGGACTAGCGAAACCTACGAGCAGTACTTC.

This clonotype has just a few counts. This chain connects TRBV12-3 or TRBV12-4 to TRBJ2-7; D is perhaps TRBD1 or TRBD2 (6 bases each). The CDR3 consists of 14 residues. Trimming pared 0 bases from V and 4 bases from J, leaving 10 bases between. The CDR3 region has the DNA TGTGCCAGCAGTTTAGCAGGGGGAGGATACGAGCAGTACTTC. It translates to CASSLAGGGYEQYF.

This clonotype was detected only a few times. The chain has TRBV5-4 and TRBJ2-2; 7 nucleotides line up with TRBD2. With 9 bases clipped from V and 0 bases from J, the junction kept 2 bases outside the gene matches. The CDR3 spans 13 residues. Germline assignment: CDR1 SGHNT and CDR2 YYREEE (reference sequence). The CDR3 sequence: CATGGSNTGELFF. CDR3 in DNA: TGTGCCACGGGGGGTTCGAACACCGGGGAGCTGTTTTTT. Full variable domain (missing parts from reference TRBV5-4 and TRBJ2-2): ETGVTQSPTHLIKTRGQQVTLRCSSQSGHNTVSWYQQALGQGPQFIFQYYREEENGRGNFPPRFSGLQFPNYSSELNVNALELDDSALYLCATGGSNTGELFFGEGSRLTVL.